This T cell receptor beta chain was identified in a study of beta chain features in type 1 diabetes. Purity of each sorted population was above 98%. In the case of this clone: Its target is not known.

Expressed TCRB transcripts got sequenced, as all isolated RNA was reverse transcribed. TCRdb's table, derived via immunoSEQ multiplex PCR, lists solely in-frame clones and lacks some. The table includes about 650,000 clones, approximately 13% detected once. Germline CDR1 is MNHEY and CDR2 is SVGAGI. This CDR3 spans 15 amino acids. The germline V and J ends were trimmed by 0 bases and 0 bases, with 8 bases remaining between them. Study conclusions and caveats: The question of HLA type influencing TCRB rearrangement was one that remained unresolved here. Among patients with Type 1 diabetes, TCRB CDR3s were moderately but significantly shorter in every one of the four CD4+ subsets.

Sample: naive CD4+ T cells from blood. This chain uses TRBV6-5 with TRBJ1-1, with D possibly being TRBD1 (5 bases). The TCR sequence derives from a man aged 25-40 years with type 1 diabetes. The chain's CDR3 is CASSYSQGVNTEAFF. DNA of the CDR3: TGTGCCAGCAGTTACTCTCAGGGCGTGAACACTGAAGCTTTCTTT.